This TCR beta chain was sequenced for a study of blood T cell repertoires in COVID-19. From germline, CDR1 is LGHNA and CDR2 YSLEER. The V and J ends lost 2 bases and 5 bases, in that order; junction bases with no gene match: 6. The CDR3 spans 15 residues. Only in-frame clones appear in the TCRdb table, and some are missing; sequencing was by immunoSEQ multiplex PCR. The sample has over 90,000 clones; 75% to 90% are singletons. The TCR comes from a man older than 75 with acute or convalescent COVID-19. The chain is built from TRBV4-3 and TRBJ2-1; 7 bases line up with TRBD1. The sample comprised peripheral blood. Here the CDR3 DNA reads TGCGCCAGCAGCCAAACCGGGACAGCACACAATGAGCAGTTCTTC. It codes for CASSQTGTAHNEQFF.